This TCR beta chain appears in the sequencing data of a study of T-cell memory formation after mild COVID-19 (dated by TCRdb to the early 2020s). With regard to the full study: TCR sequence clusters from the two donors were largely donor specific. In two donors, T-cell clones that expanded and contracted after mild COVID-19 were followed by sequencing TCRalpha and TCRbeta repertoires longitudinally. The cohort was made up of two young adult volunteers, one female and one male, who were previously healthy. Summary of the overall study and its limitations: Contracting CD4+ clones turned up mainly in the CM and EM memory subsets, whereas EMRA was where CD8+ clones were enriched. SARS-CoV-2 specificity of the second-wave clones peaking on day 37 was not confirmed. The detection of some responding clones in pre-infection memory suggests that pre-existing cross-reactive memory T cells joined the SARS-CoV-2 response. Clones that contracted from day 15 to 85 showed balanced CD4/CD8 phenotypes, whereas a second wave of clones that expanded from day 15 to 37 leaned towards CD4+. Only two mild cases were covered by the study, and larger cohorts that include severe cases with pre-infection samples were considered necessary.

Trimmed from V: 2 bases; trimmed from J: 3 bases; junction bases lacking a gene match: 4. In the germline V gene, CDR1 corresponds to SGHRS and CDR2 to YFSETQ. The CDR3 numbers 15 residues from cysteine through phenylalanine. Left in the record is the CDR3 DNA by itself, 45 bases read in frame from the first base. Ficoll-Paque density gradient centrifugation was the method used to isolate PBMCs. The sample was run on an Illumina NovaSeq 6000. Using 5'RACE with constant-segment primers, TCRalpha and TCRbeta cDNA libraries were constructed, with sample barcodes and unique molecular identifiers added in the process. RNA was extracted from every sample with Trizol reagent. Amplification of the libraries took two PCR steps, and the second step added a second sample barcode plus Illumina TruSeq adapters. Libraries were sequenced on an Illumina NovaSeq with 2 x 150 bp paired-end reads. As for the authors' bioinformatics: Demultiplexing of reads and collapsing into UMI-guided consensus sequences were performed with migec v1.2.7. With mixcr v2.1.11, UMI consensuses were aligned to TRA and TRB V and J templates and assembled into clonotypes. A clonotype was counted as expanded or contracted only when both edgeR and NoisET called the clonotype significant, with the noise models trained on biological replicates. edgeR calls used a false discovery rate-adjusted p below 0.01 and a log2 fold-change threshold of 1. As an exploratory analysis of dynamics, max-normalized trajectories of the 1000 most abundant clonotypes were examined by PCA with hierarchical clustering. Separately sequenced CD4+ and CD8+ repertoires were used to assign the CD4 or CD8 phenotype of responding clones. The public sequencing data were trimmed at Q25 with fastp and processed into clonotypes with MiXCR by TCRdb, which kept only in-frame beta chains. Each CDR3 protein appears once, grouped with its most common genes and DNA. The V and J calls and clone size are TCRdb's, not the authors'. For this sample there are some 290,000 distinct CDR3 sequences; 16% appear just once. The ten largest account for roughly 20% of the sample.

This clonotype was recorded a few times. There is no known antigen for this receptor. No much larger clone is present one base from it, and per-base qualities are unavailable. This TCR came from a man aged 18 to 29 who had mild COVID-19 (a few samples of this study predate the infection). The sample titles of this study are shuffled in the database, so cell type and time point are left out; the donor was told from shared clones. Specimen: PBMCs or a T cell subset sorted from them (not recorded which). The sequence links TRBV5-1 to TRBJ2-5; 10 bases in between match TRBD1. The DNA sequence is TGCGCCAGCAGCTTAGGGACAGGGGCCGAAGAGACCCAGTACTTC. It is translated as CASSLGTGAEETQYF.